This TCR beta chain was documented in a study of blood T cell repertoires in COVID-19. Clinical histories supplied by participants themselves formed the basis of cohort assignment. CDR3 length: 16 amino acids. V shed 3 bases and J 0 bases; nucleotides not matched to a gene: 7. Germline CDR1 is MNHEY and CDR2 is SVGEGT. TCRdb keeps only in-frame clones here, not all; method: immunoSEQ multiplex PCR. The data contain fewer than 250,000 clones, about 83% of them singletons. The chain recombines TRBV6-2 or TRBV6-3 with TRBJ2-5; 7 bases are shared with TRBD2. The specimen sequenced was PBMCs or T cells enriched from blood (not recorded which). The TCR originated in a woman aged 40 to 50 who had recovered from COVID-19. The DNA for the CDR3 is TGTGCCAGCAGTTATGGGACTAATTCTTACCAAGAGACCCAGTACTTC. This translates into CASSYGTNSYQETQYF.